The rows below give T cell receptor beta chains drawn from one sample of a study of blood T cell repertoires in COVID-19. TCRdb's table, derived via immunoSEQ multiplex PCR, lists solely in-frame clones and lacks some. The data show 110,000 to 150,000 clones, over 75% seen once. The sequenced sample consisted of peripheral blood. These receptor sequences come from a woman aged 55-70 years with active COVID-19. CDR3s include the opening cysteine and the closing phenylalanine or tryptophan. The D gene is left open where the match is weak. Size tells how often a clone was seen (once, few, many) or the class of an expanded clone, and some rows leave it out.

v_call	d_call	j_call	clone_size	cdr3_nt	cdr3_aa
TRBV5-8	TRBD2	TRBJ2-7	-	TGTGCCAGCAGCTTGTCGGGGGGGGGACCTCTCTCCTACGAGCAGTACTTC	CASSLSGGGPLSYEQYF
TRBV28	-	TRBJ2-6	-	TGTGCCAGCAGTTTTCTGATGGCCGGGGCCAACGTCCTGACTTTC	CASSFLMAGANVLTF
TRBV5-1	-	TRBJ2-7	few	TGCGCCAGCAGCTTGGGCAGGGGCAGAACCTACGAGCAGTACTTC	CASSLGRGRTYEQYF
TRBV11-2	TRBD2	TRBJ2-1	-	TGTGCCAGCAGCTCGCGGGAGTACAATGAGCAGTTCTTC	CASSSREYNEQFF
TRBV19	-	TRBJ2-1	-	TGTGCCAGTAGTATCCCTCCCCACAATGAGCAGTTCTTC	CASSIPPHNEQFF
TRBV11-3	-	TRBJ2-3	-	TGTGCCAGCAGCCTACAGGGCGGAGATACGCAGTATTTT	CASSLQGGDTQYF
TRBV5-4	-	TRBJ1-6	-	TGTGCCAGCAGCTTGGCGAATTCACCCCTCCACTTT	CASSLANSPLHF
TRBV7-8	TRBD2	TRBJ2-5	-	TGTGCCAGCAGTCATACTAGCGGGAACCGGGAGACCCAGTACTTC	CASSHTSGNRETQYF
TRBV11-2	-	TRBJ2-5	-	TGTGCCAGCAGCTCCCTGACTCACCAGTACTTC	CASSSLTHQYF
TRBV27	TRBD1	TRBJ1-3	-	TGTGCCAGCAGCCCGTGGGCACAGGGGGAGAACACCATATATTTT	CASSPWAQGENTIYF
TRBV28	-	TRBJ1-5	-	TGTGCCAGCAGTTTTGGACAGCCATACAATCAGCCCCAGCATTTT	CASSFGQPYNQPQHF
TRBV5-6	TRBD1	TRBJ1-1	-	TGTGCCAGCAGCTTAAGAATCGGACAGGGGGTTCACACTGAAGCTTTCTTT	CASSLRIGQGVHTEAFF
TRBV7-2	TRBD1	TRBJ1-2	-	TGTGCCAGCAGCTTCTCCGGGGACAGGTTCTATGGCTACACCTTC	CASSFSGDRFYGYTF
TRBV9	TRBD2	TRBJ2-1	-	TGTGCCAGCAGCTGGGGGACTAGTGAGGGCGCGCAGTTCTTC	CASSWGTSEGAQFF
TRBV5-1	-	TRBJ1-1	-	TGCGCCAGCAGCTTGGCGGACACAGGGAACACTGAAGCTTTCTTT	CASSLADTGNTEAFF
TRBV28	-	TRBJ1-2	-	TGTGCCAGCACCTCTAGGGGGGGTAAACAAACCTTCTATGGCTACACCTTC	CASTSRGGKQTFYGYTF
TRBV11-2	-	TRBJ2-3	-	TGTGCCAGCAGCTTTTCCATAGAGGGCACAGATACGCAGTATTTT	CASSFSIEGTDTQYF
TRBV5-1	TRBD1	TRBJ1-3	-	TGCGCCAGCAGCTTGGGGCCCTCAGGGGGCTATGGAAACACCATATATTTT	CASSLGPSGGYGNTIYF
TRBV5-1	-	TRBJ2-1	-	TGCGCCAGCAGCTTAAGGGGCCCCTACAATGAGCAGTTCTTC	CASSLRGPYNEQFF
TRBV27	-	TRBJ1-6	few	TGTGCCAGCAGTTTATACACAGGGTTTAATTCACCCCTCCACTTT	CASSLYTGFNSPLHF
TRBV5-6	-	TRBJ2-7	-	TGTGCCAGCAGCTTGGCCGACAGGTCCAGTAGGGAGCAGTACTTC	CASSLADRSSREQYF
TRBV5-8	TRBD2	TRBJ2-1	-	TGTGCCAGCAGCGGGGGAGGCGGGAGAATTTATGAGCAGTTCTTC	CASSGGGGRIYEQFF
TRBV4-1	TRBD1	TRBJ2-7	-	TGCGCCAGCAGCCAAGATGAGGAGACAGGGGGAGGCGAGCAGTACTTC	CASSQDEETGGGEQYF